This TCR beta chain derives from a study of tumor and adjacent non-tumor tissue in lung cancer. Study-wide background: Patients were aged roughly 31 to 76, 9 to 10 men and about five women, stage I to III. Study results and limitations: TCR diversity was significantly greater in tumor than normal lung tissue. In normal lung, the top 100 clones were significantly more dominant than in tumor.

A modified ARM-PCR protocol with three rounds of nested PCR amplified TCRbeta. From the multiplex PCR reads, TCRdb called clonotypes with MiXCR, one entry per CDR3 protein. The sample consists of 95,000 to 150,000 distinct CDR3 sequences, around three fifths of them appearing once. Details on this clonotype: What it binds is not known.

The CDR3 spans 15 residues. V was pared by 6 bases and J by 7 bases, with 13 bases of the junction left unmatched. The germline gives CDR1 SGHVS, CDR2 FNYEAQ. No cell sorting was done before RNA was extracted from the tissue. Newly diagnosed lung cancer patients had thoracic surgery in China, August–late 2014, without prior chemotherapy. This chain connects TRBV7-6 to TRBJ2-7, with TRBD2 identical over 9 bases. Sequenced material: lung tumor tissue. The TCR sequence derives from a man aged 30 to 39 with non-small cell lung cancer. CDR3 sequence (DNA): TGTGCCAGCAGTAGAGGGGTAGCGGGAGTGGGGGAGCAGTACTTC. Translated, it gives CASSRGVAGVGEQYF.